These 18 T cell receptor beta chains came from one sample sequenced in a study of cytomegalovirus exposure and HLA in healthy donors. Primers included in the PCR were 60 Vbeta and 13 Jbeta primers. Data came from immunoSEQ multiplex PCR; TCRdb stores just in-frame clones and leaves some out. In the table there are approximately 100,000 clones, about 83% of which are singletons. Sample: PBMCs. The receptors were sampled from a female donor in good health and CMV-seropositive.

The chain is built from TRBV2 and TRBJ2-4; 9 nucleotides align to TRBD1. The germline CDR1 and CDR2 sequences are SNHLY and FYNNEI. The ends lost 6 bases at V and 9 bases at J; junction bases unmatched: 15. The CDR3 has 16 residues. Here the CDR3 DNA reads TGTGCCAGCAGCAAACAGGGGGCGTCCAAAGTTAGCATTCAGTACTTC. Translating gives CASSKQGASKVSIQYF.

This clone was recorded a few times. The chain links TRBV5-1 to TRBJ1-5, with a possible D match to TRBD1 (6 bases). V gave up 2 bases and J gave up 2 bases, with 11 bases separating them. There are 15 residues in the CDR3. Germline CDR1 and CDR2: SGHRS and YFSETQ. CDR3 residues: CASSFSGAGNQPQHF. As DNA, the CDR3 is TGCGCCAGCAGCTTCTCAGGGGCTGGCAATCAGCCCCAGCATTTT.

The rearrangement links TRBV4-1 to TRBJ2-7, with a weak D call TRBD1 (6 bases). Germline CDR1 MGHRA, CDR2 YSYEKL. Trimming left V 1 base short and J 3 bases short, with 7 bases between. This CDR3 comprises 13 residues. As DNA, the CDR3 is TGCGCCAGCAGCCAAGGGGGACACTACGAGCAGTACTTC. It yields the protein CASSQGGHYEQYF.

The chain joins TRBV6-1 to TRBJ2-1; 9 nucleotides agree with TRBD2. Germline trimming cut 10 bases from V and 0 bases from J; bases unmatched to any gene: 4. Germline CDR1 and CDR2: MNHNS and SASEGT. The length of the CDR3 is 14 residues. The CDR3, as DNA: TGTGCCACCGTAGCGGGAGTCTCCTACAATGAGCAGTTCTTC. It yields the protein CATVAGVSYNEQFF.

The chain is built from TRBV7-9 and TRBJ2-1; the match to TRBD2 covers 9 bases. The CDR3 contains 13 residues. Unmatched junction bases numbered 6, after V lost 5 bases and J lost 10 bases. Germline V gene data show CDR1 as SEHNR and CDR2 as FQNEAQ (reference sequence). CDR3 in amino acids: CASSPQGLAEQFF. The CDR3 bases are TGTGCCAGCAGCCCACAGGGACTAGCCGAGCAGTTCTTC.

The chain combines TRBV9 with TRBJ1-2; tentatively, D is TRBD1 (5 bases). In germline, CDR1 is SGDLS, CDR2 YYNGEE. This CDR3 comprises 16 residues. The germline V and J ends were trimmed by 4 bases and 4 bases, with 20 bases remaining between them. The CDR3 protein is CASSPESRQSVYGYTF. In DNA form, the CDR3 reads TGTGCCAGCAGCCCGGAGTCTAGACAGTCGGTCTATGGCTACACCTTC. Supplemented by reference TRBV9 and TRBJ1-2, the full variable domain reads DSGVTQTPKHLITATGQRVTLRCSPRSGDLSVYWYQQSLDQGLQFLIQYYNGEERAKGNILERFSAQQFPDLHSELNLSSLELGDSALYFCASSPESRQSVYGYTFGSGTRLTVV.

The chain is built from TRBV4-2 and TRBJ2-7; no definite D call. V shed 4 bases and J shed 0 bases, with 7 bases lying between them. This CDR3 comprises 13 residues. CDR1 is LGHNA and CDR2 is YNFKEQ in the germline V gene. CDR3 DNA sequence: TGTGCCAGCAGCCGGGCCAACTCCTACGAGCAGTACTTC. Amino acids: CASSRANSYEQYF.

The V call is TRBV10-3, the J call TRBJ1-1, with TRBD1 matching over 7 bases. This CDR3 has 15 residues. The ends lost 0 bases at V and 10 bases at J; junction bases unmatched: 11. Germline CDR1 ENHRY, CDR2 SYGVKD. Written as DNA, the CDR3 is TGTGCCATCAGTGAGTCCCCCGACCCAGGGGGATCAGCTTTCTTT. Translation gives CAISESPDPGGSAFF.

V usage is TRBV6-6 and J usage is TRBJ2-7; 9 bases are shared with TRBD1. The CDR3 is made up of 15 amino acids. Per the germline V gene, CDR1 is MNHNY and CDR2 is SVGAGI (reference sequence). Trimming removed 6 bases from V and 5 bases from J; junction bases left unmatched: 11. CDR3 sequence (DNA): TGTGCCAGCAGGCGATCCGGGACAGGGCGGAACGAGCAGTACTTC. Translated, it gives CASRRSGTGRNEQYF.

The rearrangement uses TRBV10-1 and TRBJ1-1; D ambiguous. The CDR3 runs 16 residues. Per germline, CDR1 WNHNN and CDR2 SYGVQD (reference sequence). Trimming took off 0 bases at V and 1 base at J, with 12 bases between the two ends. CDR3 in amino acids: CASSESTSGRNTEAFF. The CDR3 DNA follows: TGCGCCAGCAGTGAGTCGACCAGCGGACGGAACACTGAAGCTTTCTTT.

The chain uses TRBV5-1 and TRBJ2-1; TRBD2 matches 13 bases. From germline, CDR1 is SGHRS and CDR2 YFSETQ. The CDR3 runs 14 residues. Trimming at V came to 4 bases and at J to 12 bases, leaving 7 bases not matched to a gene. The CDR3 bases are TGCGCCAGCAGCGGGACTAGCGGGGTGGTTGGGCAGTTCTTC. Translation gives CASSGTSGVVGQFF.

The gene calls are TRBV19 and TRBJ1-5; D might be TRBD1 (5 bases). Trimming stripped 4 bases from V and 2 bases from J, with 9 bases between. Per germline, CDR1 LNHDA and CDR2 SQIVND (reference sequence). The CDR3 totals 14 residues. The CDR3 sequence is CASSTGHGNQPQHF. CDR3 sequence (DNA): TGTGCCAGTAGTACCGGACACGGCAATCAGCCCCAGCATTTT.

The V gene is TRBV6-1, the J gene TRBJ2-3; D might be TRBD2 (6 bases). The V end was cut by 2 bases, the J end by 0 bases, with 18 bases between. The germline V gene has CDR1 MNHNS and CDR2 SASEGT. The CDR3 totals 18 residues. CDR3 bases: TGTGCCAGCAGTGAAAGGGCCCAGCGGGCGTATAGCACAGATACGCAGTATTTT. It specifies CASSERAQRAYSTDTQYF.

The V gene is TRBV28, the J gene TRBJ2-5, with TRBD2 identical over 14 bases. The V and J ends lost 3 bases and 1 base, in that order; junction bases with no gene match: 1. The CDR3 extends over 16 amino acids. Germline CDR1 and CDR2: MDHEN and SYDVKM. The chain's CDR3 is CASSLGLAGAQETQYF. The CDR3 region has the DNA TGTGCCAGCAGTTTGGGACTAGCGGGGGCCCAAGAGACCCAGTACTTC.

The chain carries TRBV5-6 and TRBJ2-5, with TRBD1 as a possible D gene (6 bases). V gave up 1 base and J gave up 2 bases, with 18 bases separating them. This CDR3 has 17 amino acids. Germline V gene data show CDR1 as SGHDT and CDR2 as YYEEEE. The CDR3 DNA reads TGTGCCAGCAGCTTGAAGGCCGTTGGGGGCGGTCAAGAGACCCAGTACTTC. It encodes CASSLKAVGGGQETQYF.

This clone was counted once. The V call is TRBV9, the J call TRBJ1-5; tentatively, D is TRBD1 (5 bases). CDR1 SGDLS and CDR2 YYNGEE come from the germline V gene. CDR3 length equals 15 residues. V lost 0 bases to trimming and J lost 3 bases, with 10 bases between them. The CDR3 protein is CASSVDLGDNQPQHF. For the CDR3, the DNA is TGTGCCAGCAGCGTAGATTTAGGGGACAATCAGCCCCAGCATTTT. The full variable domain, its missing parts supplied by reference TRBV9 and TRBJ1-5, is DSGVTQTPKHLITATGQRVTLRCSPRSGDLSVYWYQQSLDQGLQFLIQYYNGEERAKGNILERFSAQQFPDLHSELNLSSLELGDSALYFCASSVDLGDNQPQHFGDGTRLSIL.

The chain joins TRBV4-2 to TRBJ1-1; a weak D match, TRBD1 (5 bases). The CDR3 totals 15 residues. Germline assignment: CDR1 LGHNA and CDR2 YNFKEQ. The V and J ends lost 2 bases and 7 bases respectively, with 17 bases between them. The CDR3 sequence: CASSQSTTAVGEAFF. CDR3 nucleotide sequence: TGTGCCAGCAGCCAATCCACGACAGCCGTAGGTGAAGCTTTCTTT.

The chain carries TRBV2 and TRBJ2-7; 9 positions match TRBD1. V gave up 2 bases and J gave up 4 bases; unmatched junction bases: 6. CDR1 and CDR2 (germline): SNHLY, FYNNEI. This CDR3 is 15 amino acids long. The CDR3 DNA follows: TGTGCCAGCAGTGAACGGGACAGGGTTTTTTACGAGCAGTACTTC. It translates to CASSERDRVFYEQYF.